The 21 T cell receptor beta chains in this list originate from one sample, sequenced in a study of T cells after somatic rescue of genetic block. TCRdb's table, derived via immunoSEQ multiplex PCR, lists solely in-frame clones and lacks some. The sample yields approximately 10,000 clones, 71% seen once. The specimen sequenced was peripheral blood mononuclear cells (PBMCs). All receptors derive from a boy aged 5-17 years.

V is TRBV30 and J is TRBJ1-3, with D possibly matching TRBD1 (5 bases). The CDR3 is 15 residues long. The germline V gene has CDR1 GTSNPN and CDR2 SVGIG (reference sequence). Trimming pared 6 bases from V and 3 bases from J, leaving 18 bases between. The CDR3: CACQPGQGFGNTIYF. The CDR3 bases are TGTGCCTGCCAACCGGGGCAGGGTTTTGGAAACACCATATATTTT.

The V gene is TRBV28, the J gene TRBJ2-3; the match to TRBD2 covers 7 bases. The CDR3 totals 17 residues. Germline trimming cut 4 bases from V and 1 base from J; bases unmatched to any gene: 11. From germline, CDR1 is MDHEN and CDR2 SYDVKM. The CDR3 DNA is TGTGCCAGCAGTTCTAGCGGTGAGCCGTTCGGCACAGATACGCAGTATTTT. This translates into CASSSSGEPFGTDTQYF.

The chain has TRBV6-6 and TRBJ2-4, with D possibly matching TRBD1 (6 bases). This CDR3 comprises 15 residues. The germline V gene has CDR1 MNHNY and CDR2 SVGAGI (reference sequence). Trimming shortened V by 4 bases and J by 2 bases, and 12 bases separated the two germline ends. The CDR3 protein is CASSSYRETKNIQYF. In nucleotides, the CDR3 is TGTGCCAGCAGTTCTTACAGGGAAACCAAAAACATTCAGTACTTC.

J is TRBJ1-2 and V is TRBV6-5; TRBD1 agrees at 7 bases. V lost 5 bases to trimming and J lost 2 bases; unmatched junction nucleotides: 2. CDR1 is MNHEY, CDR2 SVGAGI, per germline. The CDR3 has 13 residues. CDR3 in DNA: TGTGCCAGCAGTGACAGGGAGAACTATGGCTACACCTTC. Protein: CASSDRENYGYTF.

CDR3 in amino acids: CASKGGGQPQHF. The CDR3 DNA reads TGTGCCAGCAAGGGGGGAGGACAGCCCCAGCATTTT. V gene TRBV2 combines with J gene TRBJ1-5, with D possibly being TRBD1 (6 bases). CDR3 length: 12 residues. Looked up from germline, CDR1 is SNHLY and CDR2 is FYNNEI. The ends were cut back, 7 bases at V and 7 bases at J, with 11 bases in the middle.

This clone was picked up one time. The CDR3 protein is CASSYKQVLSYEQYF. Here the CDR3 DNA reads TGTGCCAGCAGTTACAAGCAGGTCCTCTCCTACGAGCAGTACTTC. The rearrangement links TRBV6-6 to TRBJ2-7; D is uncertain. Germline V gene sequence: CDR1 MNHNY, CDR2 SVGAGI (reference sequence). The CDR3 sequence is 15 residues long. V lost 2 bases to trimming and J lost 0 bases, with 11 bases between them.

In this sample, this clone turned up a few times. This CDR3 is CASRERSNRQETQYF. The CDR3 DNA follows: TGTGCCAGCAGAGAAAGATCCAACCGCCAAGAGACCCAGTACTTC. The V gene is TRBV27, the J gene TRBJ2-5; no definite D call. This CDR3 is built from 15 residues. Deletions cut 6 bases from V and 1 base from J, with 15 bases between. Germline loops: CDR1 MNHEY, CDR2 SMNVEV (reference sequence).

This clone was found a few times. The J gene is TRBJ2-1, the V gene TRBV28, with D maybe TRBD2 (6 bases). Germline V gene sequence: CDR1 MDHEN, CDR2 SYDVKM. Trimming removed 4 bases from V and 4 bases from J, with 20 bases in between. The CDR3 spans 17 residues. CDR3 amino acids: CASSSRRGITPYNEQFF. The CDR3 nucleotides are TGTGCCAGCAGTTCCCGTCGGGGGATTACCCCTTACAATGAGCAGTTCTTC.

The count of this clone is one. The chain joins TRBV19 to TRBJ2-7; D possibly corresponds to TRBD1 (6 bases). This CDR3 is 15 amino acids long. Germline lookup yields CDR1 LNHDA and CDR2 SQIVND (reference sequence). V lost 2 bases to trimming and J lost 2 bases, with 13 bases between them. For the CDR3, the DNA is TGTGCCAGTAGTATAACGAACAGGGAGACCTACGAGCAGTACTTC. It yields the protein CASSITNRETYEQYF. Using reference TRBV19 and TRBJ2-7 for the parts outside the CDR3, the full variable domain is DGGITQSPKYLFRKEGQNVTLSCEQNLNHDAMYWYRQDPGQGLRLIYYSQIVNDFQKGDIAEGYSVSREKKESFPLTVTSAQKNPTAFYLCASSITNRETYEQYFGPGTRLTVT.

The chain recombines TRBV6-1 with TRBJ2-7; D is ambiguous. There are 15 residues in the CDR3. V lost 1 base and J lost 2, with 12 bases in between. CDR1 is MNHNS and CDR2 is SASEGT in the germline V gene. This CDR3 is CASSEGGSFPYEQYF. The CDR3, as DNA: TGTGCCAGCAGTGAAGGGGGTTCCTTTCCCTACGAGCAGTACTTC.

V is TRBV4-1 and J is TRBJ2-1; 8 positions match TRBD1. CDR3 length: 15 amino acids. The V segment lost 5 bases and the J segment 10 bases; nucleotides outside the gene matches: 13. The germline V gene encodes CDR1 MGHRA and CDR2 YSYEKL. Written as DNA, the CDR3 is TGCGCCAGCAGCGAATGGGACAGGCAAAATGACGAGCAGTTCTTC. Protein sequence: CASSEWDRQNDEQFF.

This sequence joins TRBV5-1 and TRBJ1-4, with TRBD1 as a possible D gene (6 bases). Trimming left V 2 bases short and J 0 bases short, with 11 bases between. Germline CDR1 and CDR2: SGHRS and YFSETQ. The length of the CDR3 is 16 residues. DNA of the CDR3: TGCGCCAGCAGCTTACCGGGGGCAGCAACTAATGAAAAACTGTTTTTT. This sequence encodes CASSLPGAATNEKLFF.

The chain joins TRBV7-3 to TRBJ2-2; 8 bases align to TRBD1. The germline V gene encodes CDR1 SGHTA and CDR2 FQGTGA. V dropped 5 bases and J dropped 4; count of bases not matched to a gene: 6. The CDR3 extends over 15 amino acids. This chain's CDR3 is CASSQQGVGTGELFF. For the CDR3, the DNA is TGTGCCAGCAGCCAACAGGGGGTCGGCACCGGGGAGCTGTTTTTT. The full variable domain, with the rest looked up from reference TRBV7-3 and TRBJ2-2, is GAGVSQTPSNKVTEKGKYVELRCDPISGHTALYWYRQSLGQGPEFLIYFQGTGAADDSGLPNDRFFAVRPEGSVSTLKIQRTERGDSAVYLCASSQQGVGTGELFFGEGSRLTVL.

J is TRBJ2-3 and V is TRBV30, with D perhaps TRBD1 (5 bases). CDR3 length equals 15 residues. Trimming left V 1 base short and J 2 bases short, with 13 bases between. CDR1 and CDR2 from the germline V gene are GTSNPN and SVGIG (reference sequence). In DNA, the CDR3 is TGTGCCTGGAGTGGGGCAGGGTTTTCCACAGATACGCAGTATTTT. Translation: CAWSGAGFSTDTQYF.

CDR3 protein: CASSERRGTGAFNQPQHF. Written as DNA, the CDR3 is TGTGCCAGCAGTGAACGTAGGGGGACAGGGGCCTTTAATCAGCCCCAGCATTTT. The genes are TRBV6-1 and TRBJ1-5, with 10 bases identical to TRBD1. Germline V lookup: CDR1 MNHNS, CDR2 SASEGT. The CDR3 is 18 residues long. The V segment lost 2 bases and the J segment 4 bases; nucleotides outside the gene matches: 11.

The chain carries TRBV5-1 and TRBJ2-4, with 7 bases matching TRBD2. CDR1 SGHRS and CDR2 YFSETQ come from the germline V gene. The junction had 6 bases not matched to a gene; V was cut back by 0 bases and J by 6 bases. CDR3 length: 15 amino acids. CDR3 region: CASSLAGGLGNIQYF. The DNA of the CDR3 is TGCGCCAGCAGCTTGGCCGGGGGGTTGGGAAACATTCAGTACTTC.

The chain carries TRBV9 and TRBJ1-6; TRBD1 agrees at 7 bases. CDR3 length equals 14 residues. Germline lookup yields CDR1 SGDLS and CDR2 YYNGEE. With 4 bases clipped from V and 6 bases from J, the junction kept 4 bases outside the gene matches. CDR3 nucleotide sequence: TGTGCCAGCAGCCCCGGGACAGTTAATTCACCCCTCCACTTT. It yields the protein CASSPGTVNSPLHF.

The CDR3 region is CAKSPGTGVTNSPLHF. CDR3 coding DNA: TGTGCCAAATCCCCCGGGACAGGTGTCACTAATTCACCCCTCCACTTT. The chain employs TRBV2 and TRBJ1-6, with 8 bases lining up with TRBD1. Unmatched junction bases numbered 14, after V lost 10 bases and J lost 6 bases. Germline V CDR1 and CDR2: SNHLY, FYNNEI. This CDR3 comprises 16 residues.

CDR3 nucleotides: TGCGCCAGCAGCTTGTTAGCGGGGGGGACCACAGATACGCAGTATTTT. Residues: CASSLLAGGTTDTQYF. This chain uses TRBV5-1 with TRBJ2-3; TRBD2 matches at 11 bases. This CDR3 contains 16 residues. The germline CDR1 and CDR2 sequences are SGHRS and YFSETQ. V gave up 1 base and J gave up 2 bases; unmatched junction bases: 3.

This chain connects TRBV25-1 to TRBJ2-5, with 7 bases identical to TRBD1. CDR1 is MGHDK and CDR2 is SYGVNS in the germline V gene. The CDR3 contains 15 residues. J lost 1 base, V lost 3 bases, and 5 bases had no gene match. CDR3 in DNA: TGTGCCAGCAGTGATCTACAGGGGCCCCAAGAGACCCAGTACTTC. Protein sequence: CASSDLQGPQETQYF.

This clone was counted only a few times. The chain carries TRBV5-1 and TRBJ2-3; TRBD1 matches 7 bases. Unmatched junction bases numbered 7, after V lost 7 bases and J lost 2 bases. There are 14 residues in the CDR3. Germline assignment: CDR1 SGHRS and CDR2 YFSETQ. This CDR3 is CASGRDSFTDTQYF. CDR3 nucleotide sequence: TGCGCCAGCGGCAGGGACAGCTTCACAGATACGCAGTATTTT.